The T cell receptor beta chain described here comes from a study of cytomegalovirus exposure and HLA in healthy donors. Background on the study: From HLA-typed donors, an early data release held around 85 million unique TCRs. Overall study findings and caveats: One variant, a missense change in DCLRE1C, was linked in a later analysis to TCR beta V- and J-gene trimming.

The PCR used 60 Vbeta and 13 Jbeta primers. The method was immunoSEQ multiplex PCR; TCRdb's version includes in-frame clones alone and lacks a portion of them. The specimen's table records tens of thousands of clones. Germline assignment: CDR1 SEHNR and CDR2 FQNEAQ (reference sequence). This CDR3 has 15 residues. The ends lost 5 bases at V and 2 bases at J; junction bases unmatched: 8. In nominal health when sampled, donors likely had unrecorded immune exposures nonetheless. For this clone: What it binds is not known.

The chain has TRBV7-9 and TRBJ2-7, with 8 bases matching TRBD1. Sequencing was performed on PBMCs. The receptor's source is a man aged 25-45 years in good health and CMV-seronegative. The DNA for the CDR3 is TGTGCCAGCAGCCCCCGGGACAGGAGAACCTACGAGCAGTACTTC. Protein product: CASSPRDRRTYEQYF.